The table lists the clone carrying this T cell receptor beta chain with a few counts. The antigen is undetermined. Between the trimmed V and J ends, which lost 5 bases and 0 bases, there was a span of 11 bases. Germline loops: CDR1 WSHSY, CDR2 SAAADI. The CDR3 is made up of 15 amino acids. TCRdb keeps only in-frame clones here, not all; method: immunoSEQ multiplex PCR. The top ten clones hold roughly 6.7% of a sample with approximately 350,000 clones, roughly two thirds of them seen once. The data are from a study of cytotoxic CD8 clonotypes in ibrutinib-treated CLL. Study in general: Each sample contained, on average, almost 260,000 productive templates and tens of thousands of productive rearrangements. Findings of the study overall: Sustained-remission and progressing patients' sampling times differed.

Sequenced here: PBMCs, sampled after 36 months of ibrutinib treatment. The chain is built from TRBV10-2 and TRBJ1-3; the D gene is possibly TRBD1 (6 bases). The clonotype originates from a human donor with chronic lymphocytic leukemia. The CDR3 nucleotides read TGCGCCAGCAGTAAAGGGGGTACCTCTGGAAACACCATATATTTT. Translating gives CASSKGGTSGNTIYF.